This T cell receptor beta chain originates from a study of blood T cell repertoires in COVID-19. Study background: COVID-19 samples from acute and convalescent phases originated in the United States, Italy and Spain. PBMCs, B-cell-depleted T cells, or T cells provided the cDNA or gDNA that made up the material.

The authors' processing: Nucleated cell number was recorded as an estimate derived from reference gene primer amplification. Clones were sequenced by immunoSEQ multiplex PCR, and TCRdb holds only the in-frame ones, with some missing. The DNA gave D and trimming, while V, J and clone size come from that table. Of hundreds of thousands of clones listed, about nine tenths are singletons. This CDR3 comprises 17 residues. V lost 1 base and J lost 0; bases outside the gene matches: 7. Germline V gene data show CDR1 as LNHDA and CDR2 as SQIVND (reference sequence). The chain has TRBV19 and TRBJ1-2; 8 nucleotides align to TRBD1. The receptor was isolated from a man aged 55-75 years who had recovered from COVID-19. What was sequenced was peripheral blood. This chain's CDR3 is CASSIAPVTGANYGYTF. The CDR3 DNA follows: TGTGCCAGTAGTATAGCGCCGGTGACAGGGGCTAACTATGGCTACACCTTC.